Presented here are 25 T cell receptor beta chains from one specimen sequenced in a study of cytomegalovirus exposure and HLA in healthy donors. Primers: 60 Vbeta forward and 13 Jbeta reverse. TCRdb keeps only in-frame clones here, not all; method: immunoSEQ multiplex PCR. The table has roughly 100,000 clones, 70% to 80% seen once. What was sequenced was PBMCs. These receptors were collected from a woman aged 40 to 50 in good health and CMV-seronegative.

V gene TRBV6-1 combines with J gene TRBJ1-4; D unresolved. Germline CDR1 reads MNHNS; CDR2 reads SASEGT. The length of the CDR3 is 15 residues. Trimming cost V 5 bases and J 4 bases, with 14 bases left between them. DNA for the CDR3: TGTGCCAGCAGTTTTTCTCGCGGTCTTAATGAAAAACTGTTTTTT. Amino acid sequence: CASSFSRGLNEKLFF.

This clone was counted only a few times. For the CDR3, the DNA is TGTGCCAGCAGTTCCATTGGGGGGACTAACTATGGCTACACCTTC. Translated, it gives CASSSIGGTNYGYTF. The chain carries TRBV27 and TRBJ1-2; tentatively, D is TRBD1 (5 bases). The CDR3 is made up of 15 amino acids. Trimming removed 4 bases at V and 0 bases at J, with 12 bases between. Germline V gene sequence: CDR1 MNHEY, CDR2 SMNVEV (reference sequence).

The J gene is TRBJ2-3, the V gene TRBV27; D is unclear. The CDR3 extends over 15 amino acids. Germline loops: CDR1 MNHEY, CDR2 SMNVEV (reference sequence). Between the trimmed V and J ends, which lost 5 bases and 1 base, there was a span of 13 bases. The CDR3 loop reads CASSGLTLRTDTQYF. CDR3 nucleotide sequence: TGTGCCAGCAGTGGGCTGACACTCCGCACAGATACGCAGTATTTT.

The CDR3 here is CASSSPAGGSTFNYGYTF. The CDR3 region has the DNA TGTGCCAGTAGTTCCCCCGCAGGGGGCTCTACTTTTAACTATGGCTACACCTTC. V usage is TRBV19 and J usage is TRBJ1-2; 8 nucleotides match TRBD1. The CDR3 covers 18 residues. The V segment lost 5 bases and the J segment 1 base; nucleotides outside the gene matches: 15. Germline CDR1 reads LNHDA; CDR2 reads SQIVND (reference sequence).

The chain employs TRBV30 and TRBJ1-2, with 8 bases matching TRBD1. The CDR3 spans 12 residues. CDR1 GTSNPN and CDR2 SVGIG come from the germline V gene (reference sequence). Losses at the gene ends were 4 bases for V and 6 bases for J; bases not matched to a gene: 4. The CDR3 loop is CAWTRGQDGYTF. The CDR3, as DNA: TGTGCCTGGACCAGGGGGCAGGATGGCTACACCTTC.

On this clone: At one boundary the junction diverges from the germline segment, which might be a read error. The chain joins TRBV7-9 to TRBJ2-2; D is possibly TRBD1 (6 bases). This CDR3 contains 16 residues. From germline, CDR1 is SEHNR and CDR2 FQNEAQ (reference sequence). The CDR3 sequence is CSSSLRNRANTGELFF. The CDR3 region has the DNA TGTTCCAGCAGCTTGAGAAACAGGGCGAACACCGGGGAGCTGTTTTTT.

The V gene is TRBV30, the J gene TRBJ2-3; maybe TRBD2 (6 bases). Trimming removed 0 bases from V and 1 base from J, with 14 bases in between. Germline loops: CDR1 GTSNPN, CDR2 SVGIG (reference sequence). CDR3 size: 16 residues. The CDR3 spells CAWSVFRGVGTDTQYF. The CDR3 DNA sequence: TGTGCCTGGAGTGTCTTCCGCGGGGTTGGCACAGATACGCAGTATTTT.

The genes are TRBV5-1 and TRBJ2-2, with D perhaps matching TRBD1 (6 bases). V gave up 3 bases and J gave up 0 bases, with 9 bases separating them. This CDR3 region has 15 residues. Germline CDR1 reads SGHRS; CDR2 reads YFSETQ. The CDR3 region has the DNA TGCGCCAGCAGCTCGGACAGCGCGAACACCGGGGAGCTGTTTTTT. This sequence encodes CASSSDSANTGELFF.

The chain joins TRBV6-1 to TRBJ2-7, with TRBD1 matching 9 bases. CDR3 length equals 16 residues. The ends lost 1 base at V and 2 bases at J; junction bases unmatched: 6. Germline CDR1 MNHNS, CDR2 SASEGT. DNA of the CDR3: TGTGCCAGCAGTGAAGGCTACGGGACAGGGACCTACGAGCAGTACTTC. Protein: CASSEGYGTGTYEQYF.

V and J are TRBV4-1 and TRBJ2-1; 8 bases match TRBD2. J gave up 3 bases and V 0 bases, and 10 bases lay outside the gene matches. The germline V gene has CDR1 MGHRA and CDR2 YSYEKL. The CDR3 extends over 18 amino acids. The CDR3: CASSQDRGAGADYNEQFF. The CDR3 DNA reads as TGCGCCAGCAGCCAAGATAGGGGAGCGGGGGCGGACTACAATGAGCAGTTCTTC.

The rearrangement links TRBV4-2 to TRBJ1-1, with 7 bases fitting TRBD1. The germline CDR1 and CDR2 sequences are LGHNA and YNFKEQ. The CDR3 is 16 amino acids. V shed 4 bases and J 8 bases; nucleotides not matched to a gene: 16. The chain's CDR3 is CASSPHLSGGRSEAFF. The CDR3 DNA is TGTGCCAGCAGCCCACACCTCTCAGGGGGAAGATCAGAAGCTTTCTTT.

This clone was found a few times. J is TRBJ2-4 and V is TRBV28; D unresolved. The CDR3 totals 15 residues. The germline V gene encodes CDR1 MDHEN and CDR2 SYDVKM. Trimming pared 7 bases from V and 0 bases from J, leaving 13 bases between. The CDR3 nucleotides are TGTGCCAGCACTCCGGGTCCAGTAGCCAAAAACATTCAGTACTTC. It specifies CASTPGPVAKNIQYF. Drawing the rest from reference TRBV28 and TRBJ2-4, the complete variable domain is DVKVTQSSRYLVKRTGEKVFLECVQDMDHENMFWYRQDPGLGLRLIYFSYDVKMKEKGDIPEGYSVSREKKERFSLILESASTNQTSMYLCASTPGPVAKNIQYFGAGTRLSVL.

This rearrangement joins TRBV5-1 to TRBJ2-7; a weak D match, TRBD1 (5 bases). Trimming cost V 4 bases and J 2 bases, with 19 bases left between them. This CDR3 has 16 residues. CDR1 and CDR2 from the germline V gene are SGHRS and YFSETQ. CDR3 residues: CASSPRQSFRTYEQYF. CDR3 nucleotide sequence: TGCGCCAGCAGCCCCAGACAGTCATTTAGGACCTACGAGCAGTACTTC.

Only a few counts were recorded for this clone. The J gene is TRBJ2-2, the V gene TRBV19; TRBD2 might be the D (6 bases). Trimming shortened V by 2 bases and J by 3 bases, and 10 bases separated the two germline ends. The CDR3 consists of 15 residues. Germline V gives CDR1 LNHDA, CDR2 SQIVND (reference sequence). The CDR3 sequence is CASSILAGYTGELFF. The CDR3 DNA is TGTGCCAGTAGTATACTCGCGGGGTACACCGGGGAGCTGTTTTTT.

In this sample, this clone turned up a few times. This chain connects TRBV5-8 to TRBJ2-5; no firm D call. The V and J ends lost 5 bases and 7 bases respectively, with 15 bases between them. Germline CDR1 reads SGHTS; CDR2 reads YDEGEE. The CDR3 extends over 13 amino acids. The CDR3 sequence is CASRFVGSGTQYF. CDR3 sequence (DNA): TGTGCCAGCAGGTTCGTGGGTTCGGGGACCCAGTACTTC. The full variable domain, its missing parts supplied by reference TRBV5-8 and TRBJ2-5, is EAGVTQSPTHLIKTRGQQATLRCSPISGHTSVYWYQQALGLGLQFLLWYDEGEERNRGNFPPRFSGRQFPNYSSELNVNALELEDSALYLCASRFVGSGTQYFGPGTRLLVL.

This clone came up a few times. J is TRBJ2-1 and V is TRBV18; D gene unclear. V lost 1 base and J lost 7, with 14 bases in between. This CDR3 is built from 15 residues. Germline values: CDR1 KGHSH, CDR2 LQKENI. The CDR3 DNA reads as TGTGCCAGCTCACCACATTCCTACCGCCCTAATGAGCAGTTCTTC. Its translation is CASSPHSYRPNEQFF.

The genes are TRBV5-1 and TRBJ2-2, with 7 bases aligning to TRBD2. CDR1 SGHRS and CDR2 YFSETQ come from the germline V gene. Losses at the gene ends were 5 bases for V and 4 bases for J; bases not matched to a gene: 17. This CDR3 is 18 amino acids long. The CDR3, as DNA: TGCGCCAGCAGACAAGCCGCCTCAGCGGGGATGGGCACCGGGGAGCTGTTTTTT. Translation: CASRQAASAGMGTGELFF.

J is TRBJ2-1 and V is TRBV12-5; 7 nucleotides agree with TRBD1. Trimming at V came to 0 bases and at J to 9 bases, leaving 2 bases not matched to a gene. Germline values: CDR1 LGHNT, CDR2 FRNRAP. This CDR3 region has 13 residues. In DNA, the CDR3 is TGTGCTAGTGGTTTGGTGACAGGGACTGAGCAGTTCTTC. Protein product: CASGLVTGTEQFF.

The rearrangement links TRBV28 to TRBJ2-3; 11 bases are shared with TRBD1. V shed 3 bases and J 0 bases; nucleotides not matched to a gene: 14. Germline-derived CDR1 and CDR2 are MDHEN and SYDVKM. CDR3 size: 20 residues. This chain's CDR3 is CASSFRDRGTPGASTDTQYF. In DNA, the CDR3 is TGTGCCAGCAGTTTCCGGGACAGGGGGACCCCAGGAGCTAGCACAGATACGCAGTATTTT.

The V call is TRBV28, the J call TRBJ1-5; a possible D gene is TRBD1 (5 bases). Germline lookup yields CDR1 MDHEN and CDR2 SYDVKM. The V end lost 3 bases, the J end lost 3 bases, and 9 bases lay between the germline ends. There are 14 residues in the CDR3. CDR3 sequence: CASSLSGVNQPQHF. The CDR3 region has the DNA TGTGCCAGCAGTTTGTCGGGGGTCAATCAGCCCCAGCATTTT.

Only a few counts were recorded for this clone. The CDR3 DNA reads as TGCGCCAGCAGCCAAGATGATGAAGGGGTTTCCTATAATTCACCCCTCCACTTT. Translated: CASSQDDEGVSYNSPLHF. V usage is TRBV4-1 and J usage is TRBJ1-6; TRBD1 is a possible D gene (5 bases). Germline values: CDR1 MGHRA, CDR2 YSYEKL. The CDR3 is 18 amino acids. The V gene lost 0 bases and the J gene lost 1 base, with 13 bases spanning the gap.

The genes are TRBV6-5 and TRBJ1-1; a weak D match, TRBD1 (6 bases). Germline CDR1 reads MNHEY; CDR2 reads SVGAGI. Trimming took off 6 bases at V and 5 bases at J, with 7 bases between the two ends. The length of the CDR3 is 11 residues. The CDR3 protein is CASRTGTEAFF. The CDR3 bases are TGTGCCAGCAGAACAGGGACTGAAGCTTTCTTT.

CDR3 DNA sequence: TGTGCCAGCAGCCAAGTAGGGGCTGGGGCCAACGTCCTGACTTTC. Translating it yields CASSQVGAGANVLTF. The chain carries TRBV14 and TRBJ2-6; D perhaps matches TRBD1 (5 bases). Trimming removed 1 base from V and 2 bases from J, with 6 bases in between. CDR3 size: 15 residues. Germline CDR1 SGHDN, CDR2 FVKESK. The full variable domain, completed using reference TRBV14 and TRBJ2-6, is EAGVTQFPSHSVIEKGQTVTLRCDPISGHDNLYWYRRVMGKEIKFLLHFVKESKQDESGMPNNRFLAERTGGTYSTLKVQPAELEDSGVYFCASSQVGAGANVLTFGAGSRLTVL.

The CDR3 DNA follows: TGTGCCAGCAGTAGAATAGGAGCTGCGAACACTGAAGCTTTCTTT. Translated, it gives CASSRIGAANTEAFF. The chain has TRBV27 and TRBJ1-1, with D unclear. The germline V and J ends were trimmed by 5 bases and 1 base, with 14 bases remaining between them. CDR3 size: 15 residues. Germline V gives CDR1 MNHEY, CDR2 SMNVEV (reference sequence).

This chain connects TRBV14 to TRBJ1-1, with D perhaps TRBD1 (6 bases). With 2 bases removed from V and 8 bases from J, the gap between germline ends came to 12 bases. The CDR3 covers 13 residues. Germline V lookup: CDR1 SGHDN, CDR2 FVKESK. CDR3 DNA sequence: TGTGCCAGCAGCCAATTCACAGGGCAGGAAGCTTTCTTT. Amino acids: CASSQFTGQEAFF.